The rows below give T cell receptor beta chains drawn from one sample of a study of blood T cell repertoires in COVID-19. The repertoire was sequenced with immunoSEQ multiplex PCR; TCRdb's copy has only in-frame clones and lacks some. The sample includes some 58,000 clones, roughly 92% of them seen just once. The sequencing input was peripheral blood. These receptors were collected from a man in his fifties or sixties with active COVID-19. CDR3s include the opening cysteine and the closing phenylalanine or tryptophan. The order of the fields is D gene, clone size, J gene, V gene, CDR3 DNA, CDR3 protein. D genes are given only for firm matches. Some rows have no size entry. The others give once, few or many, or a class for an expanded clone.

>NA|NA|TRBJ2-7|TRBV9
TGTGCCAGCAGCAGACAGTTAGACTACGAGCAGTACTTC
CASSRQLDYEQYF
>NA|NA|TRBJ1-3|TRBV6-6
TGTGCCAGCACAACTCCGGGAGGCGGAAACACCATATATTTT
CASTTPGGGNTIYF
>NA|NA|TRBJ2-3|TRBV4-2
TGTGCCAGCAGCCAGGACTTCACGACAGATACGCAGTATTTT
CASSQDFTTDTQYF
>NA|NA|TRBJ1-1|TRBV29-1
TGCAGCGTCGTGAATTTGAGTCCGGAAGCTTTCTTT
CSVVNLSPEAFF
>NA|NA|TRBJ1-5|TRBV2
TGTGCCAGCAGACAGTTCAATCAGCCCCAGCATTTT
CASRQFNQPQHF
>TRBD1|once|TRBJ2-2|TRBV28
TGTGCCAGCAGTGGGACAGGGGGCAGAGCCGGGGAGCTGTTTTTT
CASSGTGGRAGELFF
>TRBD2|NA|TRBJ2-1|TRBV7-9
TGTGCCAGCAGCTTAGCCCAGCGGGGGATTAATGAGCAGTTCTTC
CASSLAQRGINEQFF
>TRBD2|NA|TRBJ2-3|TRBV28
TGTGCCAGCAGGGGGACTAGCGTGGGAGATACGCAGTATTTT
CASRGTSVGDTQYF
>NA|NA|TRBJ2-3|TRBV20-1
TGCAGTCCCCTTCGCACAGATACGCAGTATTTT
CSPLRTDTQYF
>TRBD2|NA|TRBJ2-1|TRBV15
TGTGCCACCAGCGCGCTAGCGGGAGCATACAATGAGCAGTTCTTC
CATSALAGAYNEQFF
>NA|once|TRBJ1-1|TRBV9
TGTGCCAGCAGCGAGATACCCGGCACTGAAGCTTTCTTT
CASSEIPGTEAFF
>TRBD1|once|TRBJ2-5|TRBV7-9
TGTGCCAGCAGCTTAGGCTCAGGGGGCCTTAAAGAGACCCAGTACTTC
CASSLGSGGLKETQYF
>NA|once|TRBJ2-4|TRBV11-2
TGTGCCAGCAGGACACTAGCCAAAAACATTCAGTACTTC
CASRTLAKNIQYF
>TRBD1|NA|TRBJ2-1|TRBV7-9
TGTGCCAGCAGCTTCGCAGGGGGCTCCTACAATGAGCAGTTCTTC
CASSFAGGSYNEQFF
>NA|NA|TRBJ1-1|TRBV30
TGTGCCTGGAGTGTACGGGGGGACACTGAAGCTTTCTTT
CAWSVRGDTEAFF
>NA|NA|TRBJ2-7|TRBV18
TGTGCCAGCTCAGCGGGACAGAGCTCCTACGAGCAGTACTTC
CASSAGQSSYEQYF
>TRBD2|NA|TRBJ2-5|TRBV3-1/TRBV3-2
TGTGCCAGCAGCCAAGGCGGGAGGGCGAAAGAGACCCAGTACTTC
CASSQGGRAKETQYF
>NA|NA|TRBJ2-5|TRBV6-5
TGTGCCAGCGGGTGGAGGGGGCATGAAGAGACCCAGTACTTC
CASGWRGHEETQYF
>TRBD2|once|TRBJ2-3|TRBV11-3
TGTGCCAGCAGCTTAGGGGTGTGGTCGACTAGCGGGGGTAGCACAGATACGCAGTATTTT
CASSLGVWSTSGGSTDTQYF
>NA|NA|TRBJ2-2|TRBV6-5
TGTGCCAGCAGCAGGCGGGCCGGGGAGCTGTTTTTT
CASSRRAGELFF